This T cell receptor (beta chain) was identified in a study of T cells in Graves' hyperthyroidism and ophthalmopathy. There were TCR beta CDR3 regions amplified from RNA transcripts. The HTBI primer set was used in a first-round RT-PCR of the TCR CDR3. TCRdb redid the calling of the multiplex PCR reads with MiXCR, one entry per CDR3 protein. The sample lists 600,000 or so distinct CDR3 sequences; about 15% were seen once. Trimming cost V 1 base and J 12 bases, with 11 bases left between them. This CDR3 contains 12 residues. Germline CDR1 reads SGHDT; CDR2 reads YYEEEE. V gene TRBV5-6 combines with J gene TRBJ2-1; no reliable D call. The TCR was taken from a woman aged 45-65 years with Graves' ophthalmopathy. The sample consisted of blood. CDR3: CASSLSDLGQFF. The CDR3, as DNA: TGTGCCAGCAGCTTGTCCGACCTGGGGCAGTTCTTC.